This T cell receptor (beta chain) is drawn from a study of human T cells and chemical hapten exposure. The overall study: Researchers reported sensitizing a roughly 2 cm by roughly 2 cm upper inner arm skin site with 2% DPC. Slight volume differences across pooled libraries mainly accounted for varying per-sample TCR yields. Study-wide results and caveats: More PT1 expanded TCRs went with higher patch test scores.

The germline V gene encodes CDR1 SGHTA and CDR2 FQGNSA. This CDR3 contains 13 residues. V lost 0 bases, J lost 9 bases, and 9 bases lay in between. As to time point: patch test 3, about 24 weeks after DPC sensitization. Treatment: therapeutic diphenylcyclopropenone sensitization with weekly scalp DPC. Each patch-test visit's blood sample preceded patch application. TCRdb reprocessed the RACE reads via MiXCR and lists one record per CDR3 protein. The table has about 160,000 distinct CDR3 sequences, roughly 26% seen once. Turning to this clonotype: Antigen unknown.

The sequenced sample was whole blood, obtained in connection with sensitization to the hapten diphenylcyclopropenone (DPC). This rearrangement joins TRBV7-2 to TRBJ2-1; no clear D. The sequence derives from a woman between 18 and 29 years old with alopecia areata. Some clones in this sample may be carry-over from other donors' samples. The CDR3 DNA reads TGTGCCAGCAGCTTAGCGTCTGGGCGTGAGCAGTTCTTC. Protein sequence: CASSLASGREQFF.